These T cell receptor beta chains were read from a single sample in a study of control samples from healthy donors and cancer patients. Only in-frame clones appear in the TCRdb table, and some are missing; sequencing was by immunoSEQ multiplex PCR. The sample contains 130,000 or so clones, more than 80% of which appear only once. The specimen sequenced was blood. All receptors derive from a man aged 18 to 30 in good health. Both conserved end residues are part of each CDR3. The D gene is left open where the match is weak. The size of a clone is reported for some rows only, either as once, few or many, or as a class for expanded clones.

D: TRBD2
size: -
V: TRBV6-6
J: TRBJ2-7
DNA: TGTGCCAGCACCGCCTTTGGGACTAGCGGTAACTACGAGCAGTACTTC
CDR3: CASTAFGTSGNYEQYF

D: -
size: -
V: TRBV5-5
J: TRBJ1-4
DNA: TGTGCCAGCAGCTGGGACCTGGCGAATGAAAAACTGTTTTTT
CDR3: CASSWDLANEKLFF

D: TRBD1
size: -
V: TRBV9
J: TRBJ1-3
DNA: TGTGCCAGCAGCCCCACAGGGGATGCAAACACCATATATTTT
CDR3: CASSPTGDANTIYF

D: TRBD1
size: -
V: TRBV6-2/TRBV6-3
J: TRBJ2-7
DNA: TGTGCCAGCAGTTACGGGGGACAGAAGTACGAGCAGTACTTC
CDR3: CASSYGGQKYEQYF

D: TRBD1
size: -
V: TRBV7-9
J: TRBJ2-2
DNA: TGTGCCAGCAGCAACCGGGACAGGGGAAGGAGCGGGGAGCTGTTTTTT
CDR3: CASSNRDRGRSGELFF

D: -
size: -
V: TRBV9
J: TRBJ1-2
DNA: TGTGCCAGCAGCGTAGACCAGGCGGGCGGCTACACCTTC
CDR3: CASSVDQAGGYTF

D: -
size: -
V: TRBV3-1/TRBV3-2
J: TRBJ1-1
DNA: TGTGCCAGCAGCCAAGAGCATATTGGACAACTTAACACTGAAGCTTTCTTT
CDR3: CASSQEHIGQLNTEAFF

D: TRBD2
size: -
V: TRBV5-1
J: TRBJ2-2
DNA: TGCGCCAGCAGCTGGGGACTAGCGGGGAACACCGGGGAGCTGTTTTTT
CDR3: CASSWGLAGNTGELFF

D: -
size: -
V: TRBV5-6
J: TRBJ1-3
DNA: TGTGCCAGCAGCTTGGCCAGCTCTGGAAACACCATATATTTT
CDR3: CASSLASSGNTIYF

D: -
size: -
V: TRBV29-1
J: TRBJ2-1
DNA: TGCAGCGTTGAAGGCGCCCGGGGGTATGAGCAGTTCTTC
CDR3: CSVEGARGYEQFF

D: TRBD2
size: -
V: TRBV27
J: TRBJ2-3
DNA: TGTGCCAGCAGTTTCCGTCCTATCGGACTAGCGGGGGAGAGAGATACGCAGTATTTT
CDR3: CASSFRPIGLAGERDTQYF

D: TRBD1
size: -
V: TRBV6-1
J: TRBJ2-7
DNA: TGTGCCAGCAGTGGAGCTGGGACAGGCAGGTACGAGCAGTACTTC
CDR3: CASSGAGTGRYEQYF

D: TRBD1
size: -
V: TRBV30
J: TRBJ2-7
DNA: TGTGCCTGGAGTGTACGAATGGGACAGGGGGCCAGGCACGAGCAGTACTTC
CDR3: CAWSVRMGQGARHEQYF

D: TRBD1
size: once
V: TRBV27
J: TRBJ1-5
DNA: TGTGCCAGCAGCCGGACAGGACCTAGCAATCAGCCCCAGCATTTT
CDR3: CASSRTGPSNQPQHF